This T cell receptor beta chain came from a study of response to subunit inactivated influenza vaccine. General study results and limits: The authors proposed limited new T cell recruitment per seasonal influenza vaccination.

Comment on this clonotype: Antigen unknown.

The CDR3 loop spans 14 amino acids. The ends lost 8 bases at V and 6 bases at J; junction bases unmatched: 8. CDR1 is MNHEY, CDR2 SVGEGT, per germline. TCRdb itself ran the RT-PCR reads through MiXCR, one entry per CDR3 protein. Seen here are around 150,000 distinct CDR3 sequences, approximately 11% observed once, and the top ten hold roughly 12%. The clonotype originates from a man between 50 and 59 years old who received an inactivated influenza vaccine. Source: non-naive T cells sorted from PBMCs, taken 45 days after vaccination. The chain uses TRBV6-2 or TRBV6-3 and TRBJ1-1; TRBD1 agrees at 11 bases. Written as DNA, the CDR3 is TGTGCCAGCCGGACAGGGGGCTCACGGGCTGAAGCTTTCTTT. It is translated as CASRTGGSRAEAFF.